These 2 T cell receptor beta chains were all obtained from the same sample, sequenced in a study of blood T cells in healthy people across ages (dated by TCRdb to between 2015 and 2016). Libraries were prepared through 5' RACE. A second PCR of about 7 to 12 cycles was performed with a sample-barcoded 5' primer and a J-beta primer mix. Using fastp at Q25 and MiXCR, TCRdb reprocessed the public reads and kept productive beta chains. CDR3 protein sequences are deduplicated, and each keeps its most common genes and DNA. The sample table holds approximately 1,700,000 distinct CDR3 sequences, of which approximately 40% were seen once. The ten largest clonotypes hold roughly 24% of the sample. What was sequenced was blood. The receptors were gathered from a human donor in good health.

V and J are TRBV25-1 and TRBJ1-2; 8 bases map to TRBD1. In germline, CDR1 is MGHDK, CDR2 SYGVNS. After removal of 6 bases from V and 3 bases from J, the junction contained 6 bases not matched to a gene. CDR3 size: 14 residues. In nucleotides, the CDR3 is TGTGCCAGCAGAGGACAGGGCGACGACTATGGCTACACCTTC. Its protein product is CASRGQGDDYGYTF.

J is TRBJ2-5 and V is TRBV20-1, with D perhaps TRBD2 (5 bases). Trimming took 4 bases from V and 5 from J, leaving 17 bases between them. This CDR3 is 14 amino acids long. CDR1 and CDR2 from the germline V gene are DFQATT and SNEGSKA (reference sequence). CDR3 sequence reads: CSATLRGARETQYF. The CDR3 DNA sequence: TGCAGTGCTACCCTCCGGGGAGCTAGGGAGACCCAGTACTTC.